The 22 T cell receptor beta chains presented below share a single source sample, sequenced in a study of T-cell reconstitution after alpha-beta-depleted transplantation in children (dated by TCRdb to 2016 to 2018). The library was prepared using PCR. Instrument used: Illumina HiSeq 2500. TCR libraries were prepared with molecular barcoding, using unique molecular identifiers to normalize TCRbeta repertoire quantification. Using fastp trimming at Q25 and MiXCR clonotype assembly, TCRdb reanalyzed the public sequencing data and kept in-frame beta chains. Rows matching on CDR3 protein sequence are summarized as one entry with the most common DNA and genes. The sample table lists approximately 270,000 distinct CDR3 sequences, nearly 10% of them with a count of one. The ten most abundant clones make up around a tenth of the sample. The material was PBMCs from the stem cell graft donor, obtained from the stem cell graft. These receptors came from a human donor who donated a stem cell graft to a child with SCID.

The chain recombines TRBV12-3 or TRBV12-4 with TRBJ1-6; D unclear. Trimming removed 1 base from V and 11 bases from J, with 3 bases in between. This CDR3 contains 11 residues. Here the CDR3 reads CASSLGAPLHF. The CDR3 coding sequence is TGTGCCAGCAGTTTAGGGGCACCCCTCCACTTT.

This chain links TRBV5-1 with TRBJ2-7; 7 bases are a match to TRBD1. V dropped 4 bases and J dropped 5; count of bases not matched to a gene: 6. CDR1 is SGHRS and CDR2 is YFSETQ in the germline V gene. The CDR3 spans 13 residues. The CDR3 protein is CASSRGGPDEQYF. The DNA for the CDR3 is TGCGCCAGCAGCAGAGGGGGCCCCGACGAGCAGTACTTC.

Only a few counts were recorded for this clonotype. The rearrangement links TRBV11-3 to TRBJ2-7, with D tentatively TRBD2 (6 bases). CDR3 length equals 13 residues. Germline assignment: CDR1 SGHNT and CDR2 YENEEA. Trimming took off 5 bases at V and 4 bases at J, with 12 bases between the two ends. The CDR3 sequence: CASSRRGGYEQYF. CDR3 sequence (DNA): TGTGCCAGCAGCAGGAGGGGCGGATACGAGCAGTACTTC. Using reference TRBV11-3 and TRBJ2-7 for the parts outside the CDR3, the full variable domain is EAGVVQSPRYKIIEKKQPVAFWCNPISGHNTLYWYLQNLGQGPELLIRYENEEAVDDSQLPKDRFSAERLKGVDSTLKIQPAELGDSAVYLCASSRRGGYEQYFGPGTRLTVT.

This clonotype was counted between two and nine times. CDR3 in amino acids: CASSQVGGISYGYTF. In DNA form, the CDR3 reads TGTGCCAGCAGCCAAGTTGGGGGCATATCGTATGGCTACACCTTC. The chain couples TRBV3-1 to TRBJ1-2; D might be TRBD1 (6 bases). Germline lookup yields CDR1 LGHDT and CDR2 YNNKEL (reference sequence). Trimming left V 1 base short and J 5 bases short, with 14 bases between. This CDR3 has 15 amino acids.

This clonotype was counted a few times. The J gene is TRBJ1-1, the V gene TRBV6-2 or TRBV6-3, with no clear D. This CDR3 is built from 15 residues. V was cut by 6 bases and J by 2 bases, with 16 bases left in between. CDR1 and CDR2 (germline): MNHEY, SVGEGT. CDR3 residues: CASSPSETSNTEAFF. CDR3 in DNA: TGTGCCAGCAGCCCCTCGGAGACGTCTAACACTGAAGCTTTCTTT.

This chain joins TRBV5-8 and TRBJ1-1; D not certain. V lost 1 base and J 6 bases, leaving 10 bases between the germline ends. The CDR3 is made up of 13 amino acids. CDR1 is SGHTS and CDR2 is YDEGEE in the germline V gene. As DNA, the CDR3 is TGTGCCAGCAGCTTGCCACTACCGGCTGAAGCTTTCTTT. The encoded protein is CASSLPLPAEAFF. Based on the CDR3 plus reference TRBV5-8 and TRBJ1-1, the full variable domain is EAGVTQSPTHLIKTRGQQATLRCSPISGHTSVYWYQQALGLGLQFLLWYDEGEERNRGNFPPRFSGRQFPNYSSELNVNALELEDSALYLCASSLPLPAEAFFGQGTRLTVV.

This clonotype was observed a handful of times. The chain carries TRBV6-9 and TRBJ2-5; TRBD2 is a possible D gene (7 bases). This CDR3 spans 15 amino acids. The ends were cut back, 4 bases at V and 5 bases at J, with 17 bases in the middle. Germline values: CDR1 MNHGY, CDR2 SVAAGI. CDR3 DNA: TGTGCCAGCAGTTTTGGGGGGGGGGGCCGCGAGACCCAGTACTTC. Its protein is CASSFGGGGRETQYF.

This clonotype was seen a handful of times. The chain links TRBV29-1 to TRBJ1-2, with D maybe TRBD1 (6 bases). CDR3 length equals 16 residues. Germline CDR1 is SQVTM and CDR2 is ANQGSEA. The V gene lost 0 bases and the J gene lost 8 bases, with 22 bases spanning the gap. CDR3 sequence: CSVEDQIGRGIGGYTF. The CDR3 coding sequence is TGCAGCGTTGAAGATCAAATTGGCAGGGGCATAGGAGGCTACACCTTC.

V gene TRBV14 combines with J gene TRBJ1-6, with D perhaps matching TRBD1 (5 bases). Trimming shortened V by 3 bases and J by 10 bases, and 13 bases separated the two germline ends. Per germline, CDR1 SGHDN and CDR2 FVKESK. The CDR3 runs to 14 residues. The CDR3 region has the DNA TGTGCCAGCAGCCATGCGGGGGTTAGGTCACCCCTCCACTTT. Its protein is CASSHAGVRSPLHF. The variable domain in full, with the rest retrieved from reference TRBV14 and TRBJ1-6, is EAGVTQFPSHSVIEKGQTVTLRCDPISGHDNLYWYRRVMGKEIKFLLHFVKESKQDESGMPNNRFLAERTGGTYSTLKVQPAELEDSGVYFCASSHAGVRSPLHFGNGTRLTVT.

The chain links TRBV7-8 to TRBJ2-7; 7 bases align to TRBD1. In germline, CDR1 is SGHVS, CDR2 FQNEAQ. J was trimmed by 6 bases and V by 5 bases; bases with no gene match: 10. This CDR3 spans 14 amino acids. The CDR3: CASSPLGQVSEQYF. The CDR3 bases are TGTGCCAGCAGCCCGCTTGGACAGGTCTCCGAGCAGTACTTC.

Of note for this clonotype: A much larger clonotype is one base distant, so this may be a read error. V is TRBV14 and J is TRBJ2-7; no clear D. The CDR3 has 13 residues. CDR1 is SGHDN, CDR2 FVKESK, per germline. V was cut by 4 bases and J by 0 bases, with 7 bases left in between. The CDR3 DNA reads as TGTGCCAGCAGCCCCAGGATCTCCTACGAGCAGTACTTC. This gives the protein CASSPRISYEQYF.

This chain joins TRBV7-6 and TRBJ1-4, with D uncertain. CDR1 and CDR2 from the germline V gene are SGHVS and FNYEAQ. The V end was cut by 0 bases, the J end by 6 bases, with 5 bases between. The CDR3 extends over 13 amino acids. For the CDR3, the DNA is TGTGCCAGCAGCTTAGCGCAGGATGAAAAACTGTTTTTT. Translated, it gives CASSLAQDEKLFF.

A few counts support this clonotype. CDR3 nucleotide sequence: TGCGCCAGCAGCTCGAGGATGATTGGTGAGCAGTTCTTC. Encoded protein: CASSSRMIGEQFF. The chain uses TRBV5-1 and TRBJ2-1; D uncertain. Trimming cost V 3 bases and J 9 bases, with 13 bases left between them. The CDR3 runs to 13 residues. The germline CDR1 and CDR2 sequences are SGHRS and YFSETQ.

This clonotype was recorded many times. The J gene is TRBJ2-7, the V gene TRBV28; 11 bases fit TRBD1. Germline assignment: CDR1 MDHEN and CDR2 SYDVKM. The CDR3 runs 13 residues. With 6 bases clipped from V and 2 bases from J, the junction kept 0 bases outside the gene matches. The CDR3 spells CASRGQGAYEQYF. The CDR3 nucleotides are TGTGCCAGCAGGGGACAGGGGGCCTACGAGCAGTACTTC.

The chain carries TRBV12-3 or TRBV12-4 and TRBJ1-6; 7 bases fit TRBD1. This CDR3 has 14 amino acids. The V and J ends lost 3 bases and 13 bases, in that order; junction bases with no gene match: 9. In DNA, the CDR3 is TGTGCCAGCAGTTTGGGGCAGGGGGTCGGGCCCCTCCACTTT. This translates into CASSLGQGVGPLHF.

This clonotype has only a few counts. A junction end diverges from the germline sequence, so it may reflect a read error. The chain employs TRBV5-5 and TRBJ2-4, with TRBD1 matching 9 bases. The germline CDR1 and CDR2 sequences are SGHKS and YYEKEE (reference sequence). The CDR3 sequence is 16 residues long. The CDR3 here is CASSGGTGLAKNIQYF. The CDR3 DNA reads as TGCGCCAGCAGCGGAGGGACAGGGCTTGCCAAAAACATTCAGTACTTC.

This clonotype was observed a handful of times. For the CDR3, the DNA is TGCAGTGCTAGAACTAACAATGAGCAGTTCTTC. Its translation: CSARTNNEQFF. The chain combines TRBV20-1 with TRBJ2-1; no clear D. CDR1 and CDR2 from the germline V gene are DFQATT and SNEGSKA (reference sequence). This CDR3 comprises 11 residues. V shed 2 bases and J shed 5 bases, with 4 bases lying between them.

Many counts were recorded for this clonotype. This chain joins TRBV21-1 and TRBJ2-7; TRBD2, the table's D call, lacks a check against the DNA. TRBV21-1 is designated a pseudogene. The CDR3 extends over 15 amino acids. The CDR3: CASSKKGPKSYEQYF. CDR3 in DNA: TGTGCCAGCAGCAAGAAGGGGCCCAAGTCCTACGAGCAGTACTTC.

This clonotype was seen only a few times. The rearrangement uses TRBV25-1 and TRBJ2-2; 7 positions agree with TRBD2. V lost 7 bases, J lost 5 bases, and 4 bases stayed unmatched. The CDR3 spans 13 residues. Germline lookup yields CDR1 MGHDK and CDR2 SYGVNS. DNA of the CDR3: TGTGCCAGCACTACGGGGGGAACCGGGGAGCTGTTTTTT. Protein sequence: CASTTGGTGELFF.

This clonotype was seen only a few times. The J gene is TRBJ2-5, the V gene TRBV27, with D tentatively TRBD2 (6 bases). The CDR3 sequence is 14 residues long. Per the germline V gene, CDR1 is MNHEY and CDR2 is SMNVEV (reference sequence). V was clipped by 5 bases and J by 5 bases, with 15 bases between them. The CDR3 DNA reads TGTGCCAGCAGTCCCATGGGGGGATTGGAGACCCAGTACTTC. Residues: CASSPMGGLETQYF.

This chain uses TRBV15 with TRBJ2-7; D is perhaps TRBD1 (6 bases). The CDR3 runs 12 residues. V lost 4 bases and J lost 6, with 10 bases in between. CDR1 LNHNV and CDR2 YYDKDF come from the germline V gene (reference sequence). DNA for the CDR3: TGTGCCACCAGCATCGCCAGGGGCGAGCAGTACTTC. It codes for CATSIARGEQYF.

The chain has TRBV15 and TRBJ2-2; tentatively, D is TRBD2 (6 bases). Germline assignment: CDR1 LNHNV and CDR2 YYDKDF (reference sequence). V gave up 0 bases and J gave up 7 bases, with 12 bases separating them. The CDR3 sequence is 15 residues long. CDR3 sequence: CATSRDGGNFGELFF. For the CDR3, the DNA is TGTGCCACCAGCAGAGATGGGGGGAATTTCGGGGAGCTGTTTTTT.